This T cell receptor (beta chain) was captured by sequencing in a study of blood T cell repertoires in COVID-19 (dated by TCRdb to 2018 to 2020). Notes on the research overall: Samples from collaborators originated in the United States, Italy and Spain and spanned both the acute and convalescent phases of COVID-19. The samples were drawn from two sources: the first 160 participants of the ongoing ImmuneRACE study, and some 1,300 subjects contributed by 6 global collaborators. The prospective study material was composed of cDNA or gDNA derived from T cells, B-cell-depleted T cells, or PBMCs. The repertoires were released in a freely available public database meant as a resource for research on the immune response to SARS-CoV-2. Nearly every sample came with metadata listing a de-identified subject ID, COVID-19 status, age in years and sex. Subjects who had been exposed to COVID-19, were actively infected with it, or had recovered from it provided the deeply sampled blood TCRbeta repertoires that made up the dataset. Where HLA class I and class II types were available, the types were taken from metadata supplied by the sample provider, not from assay-based typing. General conclusions and limits of the study: How much clinical and demographic metadata was included differed by source and by participant, and the metadata was provided uncurated.

The germline ends are 11 bases apart after V is trimmed by 2 bases and J by 1 base. CDR1 and CDR2 (MDHEN, SYDVKM) derive from the germline V gene. From cysteine to phenylalanine, the CDR3 is 15 amino acids long. Left in the record is the CDR3 DNA by itself, 45 bases read in frame from the first base. As to this clone: This clone's antigen is unknown. The record has no base qualities; no much larger clone is one base away.

The immunoSEQ Assay, a bias-controlled multiplex PCR, was used to amplify TCRbeta CDR3 regions from genomic DNA. Per the original workflow: The number of nucleated cells in each sample was estimated from the amplification of reference gene primers within the assay. Sequence reads were collapsed and filtered to measure the absolute abundance of every unique TCRbeta CDR3 rearrangement. For each sample, productive Simpson clonality was calculated by taking the square root of Simpson's diversity index across productive rearrangements. TCRdb stores this immuneACCESS table with in-frame sequences only. Part of the clones is absent; in the studies checked, under half of the shortfall reflects unresolved V genes, and no reason is known for the rest. The V and J calls and clone size are taken from that table; D and trimming were inferred from the DNA. This sample comprises more than 90,000 clones, around 83% of them detected only once. Approximately 7.9% of the sample is taken by the ten largest.

The collaborating institutions used their own protocols to collect whole blood in K2EDTA tubes. For TCRbeta analysis, collaborator samples were shipped as frozen whole blood, as isolated PBMCs, or as DNA extracted from either sample type. This TCR derives from a man between 65 and 85 years old with acute or convalescent COVID-19. The chain is made from TRBV28 and TRBJ1-2; TRBD1 is a possible D gene, resting on 5 matching bases. The material sequenced was peripheral blood. DNA sequence: TGTGCCAGCAGTTTAGGTGGGGGGGGTAACTATGGCTACACCTTC. Protein translation: CASSLGGGGNYGYTF.